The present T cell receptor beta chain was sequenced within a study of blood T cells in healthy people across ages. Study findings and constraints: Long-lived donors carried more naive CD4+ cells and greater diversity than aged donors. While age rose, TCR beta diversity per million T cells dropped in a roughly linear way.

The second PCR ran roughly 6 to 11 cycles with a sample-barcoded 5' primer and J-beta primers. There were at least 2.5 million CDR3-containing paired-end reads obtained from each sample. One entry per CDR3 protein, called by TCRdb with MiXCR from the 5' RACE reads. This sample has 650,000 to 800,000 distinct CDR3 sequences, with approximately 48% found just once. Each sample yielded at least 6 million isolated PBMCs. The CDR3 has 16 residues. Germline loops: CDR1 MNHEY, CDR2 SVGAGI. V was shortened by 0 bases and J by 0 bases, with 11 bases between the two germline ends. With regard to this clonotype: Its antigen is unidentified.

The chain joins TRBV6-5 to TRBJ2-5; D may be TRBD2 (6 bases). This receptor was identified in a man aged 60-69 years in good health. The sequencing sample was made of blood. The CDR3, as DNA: TGTGCCAGCAGTTACTCCCGGGAGAGATACCAAGAGACCCAGTACTTC. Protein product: CASSYSRERYQETQYF.